The 18 T cell receptor beta chains reported below all come from one sample, sequenced in a study of shared clonotypes between healthy human individuals. The repertoire was sequenced with immunoSEQ multiplex PCR; TCRdb's copy has only in-frame clones and lacks some. The sample carries 2 million to 2.5 million clones, approximately 93% recorded once. The source material was naive CD4+ T cells from PBMCs. Subset in this sample: CD45RA+ positively selected. These receptors came from a young man in good health. Some clones in this sample may be carry-over from other donors' samples.

The chain is built from TRBV15 and TRBJ2-5; D is undetermined. This CDR3 region has 15 residues. V lost 3 bases and J lost 7, with 18 bases in between. Germline lookup yields CDR1 LNHNV and CDR2 YYDKDF (reference sequence). In DNA, the CDR3 is TGTGCCACCAGCAGTTCCCGATGGGCCAGAGGGACCCAGTACTTC. Translating it yields CATSSSRWARGTQYF.

This clone has just one count. V gene TRBV4-3 combines with J gene TRBJ2-2, with a possible D match to TRBD1 (5 bases). CDR1 LGHNA and CDR2 YSLEER come from the germline V gene. V was shortened by 3 bases and J by 7 bases, with 12 bases between the two germline ends. The CDR3 is 14 residues long. CDR3: CASSHTADIGELFF. The CDR3 DNA reads TGCGCCAGCAGCCATACTGCGGACATCGGGGAGCTGTTTTTT.

The chain is built from TRBV7-2 and TRBJ1-1; D is perhaps TRBD1 (5 bases). V was trimmed by 7 bases and J by 3 bases, leaving 18 bases between them. The CDR3 covers 15 residues. Germline V gene lookup returns CDR1 SGHTA and CDR2 FQGNSA. CDR3 loop: CASKGAARRDTEAFF. The CDR3 region has the DNA TGTGCCAGCAAAGGGGCGGCCAGGAGGGACACTGAAGCTTTCTTT.

The DNA for the CDR3 is TGTGCCACCGAACCGACTAGCGGGAGGGTCACCGGGGAGCTGTTTTTT. Translated: CATEPTSGRVTGELFF. The chain has TRBV10-3 and TRBJ2-2, with 14 positions matching TRBD2. With V trimmed by 10 bases and J by 4 bases, 8 bases remained unmatched. The CDR3 is 16 residues long. Germline lookup yields CDR1 ENHRY and CDR2 SYGVKD.

This rearrangement joins TRBV11-2 to TRBJ1-1; TRBD1 might be the D (5 bases). Germline CDR1 SGHAT, CDR2 FQNNGV. V lost 2 bases, J lost 3 bases, and 10 bases lay in between. This CDR3 is built from 14 residues. Here the CDR3 DNA reads TGTGCCAGCAGCTTATCGCAGGGATACACTGAAGCTTTCTTT. This translates into CASSLSQGYTEAFF.

The chain has TRBV28 and TRBJ2-7; D not certain. Germline assignment: CDR1 MDHEN and CDR2 SYDVKM. The CDR3 extends over 13 amino acids. V was pared by 3 bases and J by 2 bases, with 8 bases between. In DNA, the CDR3 is TGTGCCAGCAGTTTGAGATTCACCTACGAGCAGTACTTC. Protein sequence: CASSLRFTYEQYF.

This chain uses TRBV9 with TRBJ2-3; maybe TRBD2 (6 bases). Germline loops: CDR1 SGDLS, CDR2 YYNGEE. V was shortened by 7 bases and J by 4 bases, with 19 bases between the two germline ends. The CDR3 spans 15 residues. The CDR3 here is CASALEGIGADTQYF. The DNA for the CDR3 is TGTGCCAGCGCGCTGGAGGGGATCGGGGCAGATACGCAGTATTTT. Supplemented by reference TRBV9 and TRBJ2-3, the full variable domain reads DSGVTQTPKHLITATGQRVTLRCSPRSGDLSVYWYQQSLDQGLQFLIQYYNGEERAKGNILERFSAQQFPDLHSELNLSSLELGDSALYFCASALEGIGADTQYFGPGTRLTVL.

The chain has TRBV28 and TRBJ2-5; possibly TRBD1 for D (6 bases). Trimming took off 4 bases at V and 5 bases at J, with 20 bases between the two ends. Germline loops: CDR1 MDHEN, CDR2 SYDVKM. The CDR3 has 16 amino acids. CDR3 coding DNA: TGTGCCAGCAGTTACCTGGTGTGGGCAGGGGAGGAGACCCAGTACTTC. This gives the protein CASSYLVWAGEETQYF.

CDR3 amino acids: CASSAGQHNYGYTF. For the CDR3, the DNA is TGTGCCAGCAGTGCAGGCCAGCATAACTATGGCTACACCTTC. The rearrangement joins TRBV6-1 to TRBJ1-2, with D unclear. The CDR3 spans 14 residues. V lost 4 bases and J lost 1, with 10 bases in between. Germline CDR1 is MNHNS and CDR2 is SASEGT.

V gene TRBV19 combines with J gene TRBJ2-7, with D possibly TRBD2 on 6 matching bases. Deletions cut 4 bases from V and 3 bases from J, with 16 bases between. From germline, CDR1 is LNHDA and CDR2 SQIVND (reference sequence). The CDR3 loop spans 15 amino acids. In DNA, the CDR3 is TGTGCCAGTAGTAGGGGGGACGGACCCCACTACGAGCAGTACTTC. Residues: CASSRGDGPHYEQYF.

The chain is built from TRBV7-9 and TRBJ1-2; 8 nucleotides align to TRBD1. This CDR3 is built from 17 residues. J was trimmed by 7 bases and V by 5 bases; bases with no gene match: 18. The germline V gene has CDR1 SEHNR and CDR2 FQNEAQ (reference sequence). As DNA, the CDR3 is TGTGCCAGCAGCCAGAAGGAAAGCCAGGACAGGGTGCGTGGCTACACCTTC. This translates into CASSQKESQDRVRGYTF.

The rearrangement joins TRBV5-1 to TRBJ2-3, with 9 bases matching TRBD1. After removal of 2 bases from V and 1 base from J, the junction contained 5 bases not matched to a gene. CDR1 is SGHRS, CDR2 YFSETQ, per germline. The CDR3 spans 16 residues. The CDR3 nucleotides read TGCGCCAGCAGCTTATTAAGGACAGGGGGCACAGATACGCAGTATTTT. It specifies CASSLLRTGGTDTQYF.

The chain combines TRBV27 with TRBJ2-7; 9 bases are shared with TRBD2. CDR3 length: 16 amino acids. Germline V lookup: CDR1 MNHEY, CDR2 SMNVEV (reference sequence). The junction had 10 bases not matched to a gene; V was cut back by 7 bases and J by 0 bases. The CDR3 sequence: CASKSLAGLRSYEQYF. CDR3 nucleotide sequence: TGTGCCAGCAAAAGTCTAGCGGGACTCCGCTCCTACGAGCAGTACTTC.

The chain has TRBV23-1 and TRBJ2-1, with D perhaps matching TRBD1 (6 bases). TRBV23-1 has ORF status, its function being uncertain. V was shortened by 0 bases and J by 8 bases, with 14 bases between the two germline ends. There are 15 residues in the CDR3. The CDR3 DNA is TGCGCCAGCAGTCAATCAAGGGGGAACTGGGATGAGCAGTTCTTC. Protein sequence: CASSQSRGNWDEQFF.

The rearrangement joins TRBV19 to TRBJ2-1; 12 bases map to TRBD2. The ends lost 3 bases at V and 7 bases at J; junction bases unmatched: 10. Germline-derived CDR1 and CDR2 are LNHDA and SQIVND (reference sequence). This CDR3 spans 17 amino acids. CDR3 residues: CASSMGLAGGPANEQFF. CDR3 bases: TGTGCCAGTAGTATGGGGCTAGCGGGAGGGCCGGCTAATGAGCAGTTCTTC.

The J gene is TRBJ2-7, the V gene TRBV7-3; 8 nucleotides align to TRBD1. In germline, CDR1 is SGHTA, CDR2 FQGTGA. V was clipped by 5 bases and J by 7 bases; unmatched bases: 13. CDR3 length equals 15 residues. The CDR3 DNA sequence: TGTGCCAGCAGCCGCCAGGGGCAGGGGGCGGGAGAGCAGTACTTC. Translated, it gives CASSRQGQGAGEQYF. The complete variable domain, with remaining parts taken from reference TRBV7-3 and TRBJ2-7, reads GAGVSQTPSNKVTEKGKYVELRCDPISGHTALYWYRQSLGQGPEFLIYFQGTGAADDSGLPNDRFFAVRPEGSVSTLKIQRTERGDSAVYLCASSRQGQGAGEQYFGPGTRLTVT.

The V and J genes are TRBV27 and TRBJ2-5, with D possibly called TRBD1 or TRBD2 (6 bases each). Germline CDR1 is MNHEY and CDR2 is SMNVEV (reference sequence). V was shortened by 3 bases and J by 5 bases, with 13 bases between the two germline ends. The CDR3 runs to 14 residues. CDR3 nucleotide sequence: TGTGCCAGCAGTTTCTCGGGGGCCGTGGAGACCCAGTACTTC. Its protein product is CASSFSGAVETQYF.

V usage is TRBV19 and J usage is TRBJ1-3; D call uncertain. V gave up 6 bases and J gave up 0 bases, with 12 bases separating them. The CDR3 length is 15 residues. Looked up from germline, CDR1 is LNHDA and CDR2 is SQIVND (reference sequence). The CDR3 DNA reads as TGTGCCAGTAGACCAACCGCAGGCTCTGGAAACACCATATATTTT. Its protein is CASRPTAGSGNTIYF. Combining the CDR3 with reference TRBV19 and TRBJ1-3 gives the whole variable domain DGGITQSPKYLFRKEGQNVTLSCEQNLNHDAMYWYRQDPGQGLRLIYYSQIVNDFQKGDIAEGYSVSREKKESFPLTVTSAQKNPTAFYLCASRPTAGSGNTIYFGEGSWLTVV.